Reported below is one T cell receptor (beta chain). Its antigen is unidentified. Produced via immunoSEQ multiplex PCR; TCRdb's table is partial and in-frame only. The table shows about 2.3 million clones, with approximately 93% occurring only once. The sample belongs to a study of shared clonotypes between healthy human individuals. General study results and limits: A handful of donors had about 5% of their naive CD4 clonotypes in common. Clonotype sharing across donors was expected to vary with sequencing depth.

CDR1 and CDR2 (germline): SGDLS, YYNGEE. The CDR3 totals 18 residues. V was clipped by 4 bases and J by 0 bases; unmatched bases: 5. Sequencing was done on a sample of naive CD4+ T cells from PBMCs. Subset given: CD45RA+ positively selected. The chain has TRBV9 and TRBJ2-3, with 16 bases that match TRBD2. This sequence originates from a man younger than 35 in good health. Some clones in this sample may be carry-over from other donors' samples. CDR3 protein: CASSFGTSGRVSTDTQYF. In nucleotides, the CDR3 is TGTGCCAGCAGCTTCGGGACTAGCGGGAGGGTAAGCACAGATACGCAGTATTTT.